The clone carrying this TCR beta chain was observed many times. These data come from a study of T cells in Graves' hyperthyroidism and ophthalmopathy. Amplified TCR beta CDR3 regions derived from RNA transcripts. HTBI primers drove first-round RT-PCR of the TCR CDR3. Using its own MiXCR run on the multiplex PCR reads, TCRdb lists one record per CDR3 protein. The table has 660,000 or so distinct CDR3 sequences, more than 20% seen once. V lost 5 bases to trimming and J lost 6 bases, with 14 bases between them. In germline, CDR1 is SGHVS, CDR2 FQNEAQ. The CDR3 is 15 residues long. The receptor's source is a man aged 30 to 45 with Graves' ophthalmopathy. Sequencing was carried out using blood. The gene calls are TRBV7-8 and TRBJ1-6; D is perhaps TRBD1 (5 bases). CDR3 coding DNA: TGTGCCAGCAGCCCTAGGGGAGGGGCTAATTCACCCCTCCACTTT. Translated: CASSPRGGANSPLHF.